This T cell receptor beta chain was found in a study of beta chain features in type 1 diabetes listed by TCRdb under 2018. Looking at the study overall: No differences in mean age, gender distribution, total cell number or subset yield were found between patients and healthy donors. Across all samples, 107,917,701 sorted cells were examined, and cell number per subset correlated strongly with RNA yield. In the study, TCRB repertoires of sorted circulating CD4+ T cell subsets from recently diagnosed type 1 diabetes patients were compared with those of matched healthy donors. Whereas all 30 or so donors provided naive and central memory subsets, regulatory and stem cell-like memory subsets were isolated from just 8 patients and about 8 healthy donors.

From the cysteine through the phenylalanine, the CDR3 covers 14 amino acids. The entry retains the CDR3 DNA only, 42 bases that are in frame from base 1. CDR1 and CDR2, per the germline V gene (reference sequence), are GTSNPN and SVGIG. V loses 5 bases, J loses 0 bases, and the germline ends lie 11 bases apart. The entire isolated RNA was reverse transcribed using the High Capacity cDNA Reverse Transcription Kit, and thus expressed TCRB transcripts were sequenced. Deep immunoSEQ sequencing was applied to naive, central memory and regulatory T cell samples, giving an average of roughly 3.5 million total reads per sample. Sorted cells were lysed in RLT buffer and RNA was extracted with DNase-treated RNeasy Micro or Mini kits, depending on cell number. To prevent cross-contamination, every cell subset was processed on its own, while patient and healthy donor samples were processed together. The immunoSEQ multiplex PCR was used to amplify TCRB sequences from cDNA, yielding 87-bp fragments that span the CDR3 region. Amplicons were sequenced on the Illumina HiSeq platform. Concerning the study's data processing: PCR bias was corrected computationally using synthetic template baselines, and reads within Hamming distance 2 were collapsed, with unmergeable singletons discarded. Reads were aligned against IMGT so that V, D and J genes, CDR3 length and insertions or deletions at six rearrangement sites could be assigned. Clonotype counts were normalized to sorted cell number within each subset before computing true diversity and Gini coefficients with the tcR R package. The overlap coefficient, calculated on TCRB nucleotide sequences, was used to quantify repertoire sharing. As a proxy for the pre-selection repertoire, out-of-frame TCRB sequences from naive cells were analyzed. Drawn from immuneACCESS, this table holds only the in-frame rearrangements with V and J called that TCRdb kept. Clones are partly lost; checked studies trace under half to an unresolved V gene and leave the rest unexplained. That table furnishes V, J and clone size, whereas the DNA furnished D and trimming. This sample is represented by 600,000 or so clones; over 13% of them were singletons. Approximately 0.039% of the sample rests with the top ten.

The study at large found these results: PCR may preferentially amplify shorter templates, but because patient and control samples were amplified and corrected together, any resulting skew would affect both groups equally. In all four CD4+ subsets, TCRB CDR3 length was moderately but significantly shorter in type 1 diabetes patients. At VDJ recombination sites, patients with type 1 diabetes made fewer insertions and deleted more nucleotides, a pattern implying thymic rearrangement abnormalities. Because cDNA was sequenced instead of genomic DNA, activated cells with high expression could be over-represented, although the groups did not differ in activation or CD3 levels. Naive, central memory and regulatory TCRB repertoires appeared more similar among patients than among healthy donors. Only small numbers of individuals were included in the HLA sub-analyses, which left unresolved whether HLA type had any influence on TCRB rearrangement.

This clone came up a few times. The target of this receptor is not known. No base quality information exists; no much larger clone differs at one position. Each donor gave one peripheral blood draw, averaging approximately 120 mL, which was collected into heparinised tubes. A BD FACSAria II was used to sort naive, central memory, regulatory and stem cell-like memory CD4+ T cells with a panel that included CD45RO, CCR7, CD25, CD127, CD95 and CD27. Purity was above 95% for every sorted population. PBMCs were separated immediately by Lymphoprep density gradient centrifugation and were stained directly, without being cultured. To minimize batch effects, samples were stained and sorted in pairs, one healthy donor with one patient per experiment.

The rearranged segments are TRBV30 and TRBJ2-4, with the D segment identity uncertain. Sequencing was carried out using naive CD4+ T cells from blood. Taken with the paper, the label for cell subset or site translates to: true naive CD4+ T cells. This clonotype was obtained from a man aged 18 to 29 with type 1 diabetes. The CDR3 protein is CAWSGRPAKNIQYF. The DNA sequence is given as TGTGCCTGGTCCGGACGGCCAGCCAAAAACATTCAGTACTTC.